One sample yielded the 14 T cell receptor beta chains listed below, sequenced in a study of blood T cell repertoires in COVID-19. Measured with immunoSEQ multiplex PCR; TCRdb has only the in-frame clones, and not every one. The repertoire holds roughly 250,000 clones, about 80% seen once, with 4.9% in the top ten. Input material: peripheral blood. The receptors were sampled from an elderly woman with active or convalescent COVID-19.

The chain is built from TRBV18 and TRBJ2-7, with a weak D call TRBD1 (6 bases). Germline CDR1 reads KGHSH; CDR2 reads LQKENI. Trimming cost V 5 bases and J 3 bases, with 14 bases left between them. CDR3 size: 14 residues. The CDR3 loop reads CASSYQGQGYEQYF. The CDR3 coding sequence is TGTGCCAGCTCATACCAGGGGCAGGGCTACGAGCAGTACTTC. Full variable domain (missing parts from reference TRBV18 and TRBJ2-7): NAGVMQNPRHLVRRRGQEARLRCSPMKGHSHVYWYRQLPEEGLKFMVYLQKENIIDESGMPKERFSAEFPKEGPSILRIQQVVRGDSAAYFCASSYQGQGYEQYFGPGTRLTVT.

The chain has TRBV18 and TRBJ1-1, with a tentative D call TRBD1 (5 bases). Germline V gene sequence: CDR1 KGHSH, CDR2 LQKENI. The CDR3 runs 16 residues. Trimming left V 3 bases short and J 0 bases short, with 14 bases between. CDR3 DNA sequence: TGTGCCAGCTCACCGCGATTGACAGCGATGAACACTGAAGCTTTCTTT. This gives the protein CASSPRLTAMNTEAFF.

V and J are TRBV12-3 or TRBV12-4 and TRBJ2-2; D may be TRBD2 (5 bases). With 11 bases removed from V and 7 bases from J, the gap between germline ends came to 14 bases. The CDR3 extends over 12 amino acids. CDR3 region: CAARVEIGELFF. The CDR3 coding sequence is TGTGCCGCGAGGGTGGAGATCGGGGAGCTGTTTTTT.

This clone was seen only a few times. The chain joins TRBV10-2 to TRBJ2-7; 9 bases align to TRBD1. Germline loops: CDR1 WSHSY, CDR2 SAAADI. The CDR3 covers 14 residues. J was trimmed by 4 bases and V by 4 bases; bases with no gene match: 5. As DNA, the CDR3 is TGCGCCAGCAGTGGGGACAGGGACCTTTACGAGCAGTACTTC. This codes for CASSGDRDLYEQYF.

This rearrangement joins TRBV24-1 to TRBJ2-5; perhaps TRBD1 as D (5 bases). V was shortened by 6 bases and J by 2 bases, with 12 bases between the two germline ends. From germline, CDR1 is KGHDR and CDR2 SFDVKD. The length of the CDR3 is 14 residues. The CDR3 bases are TGTGCCACCAGTCAAACAGCAGGGCAAGAGACCCAGTACTTC. Amino acid sequence: CATSQTAGQETQYF.

The V call is TRBV29-1, the J call TRBJ2-5, with TRBD2 matching over 11 bases. Germline V gives CDR1 SQVTM, CDR2 ANQGSEA. V was clipped by 4 bases and J by 4 bases; unmatched bases: 14. The CDR3 extends over 17 amino acids. Here the CDR3 reads CSVALFGLAGGGETQYF. The CDR3 DNA is TGCAGCGTTGCCCTCTTCGGGCTAGCGGGAGGCGGAGAGACCCAGTACTTC. Looking up the rest from reference TRBV29-1 and TRBJ2-5 gives the full variable domain: SAVISQKPSRDICQRGTSLTIQCQVDSQVTMMFWYRQQPGQSLTLIATANQGSEATYESGFVIDKFPISRPNLTFSTLTVSNMSPEDSSIYLCSVALFGLAGGGETQYFGPGTRLLVL.

The table lists this clone with a count of one. The V call is TRBV19, the J call TRBJ1-5; D is possibly TRBD1 (6 bases). V dropped 5 bases and J dropped 4 bases, with 15 bases sitting between them. This CDR3 has 15 amino acids. Germline V gene lookup returns CDR1 LNHDA and CDR2 SQIVND (reference sequence). CDR3 DNA sequence: TGTGCCAGTAGTTTAATTGACAGGTTAAATCAGCCCCAGCATTTT. Its translation: CASSLIDRLNQPQHF.

The genes are TRBV19 and TRBJ2-3; D unresolved. V was pared by 6 bases and J by 0 bases, with 7 bases between. The CDR3 covers 13 residues. Germline lookup yields CDR1 LNHDA and CDR2 SQIVND (reference sequence). CDR3 residues: CASSLESTDTQYF. CDR3 in DNA: TGTGCCAGTAGCTTGGAGAGCACAGATACGCAGTATTTT. Looking up the rest from reference TRBV19 and TRBJ2-3 gives the full variable domain: DGGITQSPKYLFRKEGQNVTLSCEQNLNHDAMYWYRQDPGQGLRLIYYSQIVNDFQKGDIAEGYSVSREKKESFPLTVTSAQKNPTAFYLCASSLESTDTQYFGPGTRLTVL.

This rearrangement joins TRBV5-1 to TRBJ2-3, with 12 bases matching TRBD2. The CDR3 is 17 residues long. The germline V gene encodes CDR1 SGHRS and CDR2 YFSETQ. With V trimmed by 4 bases and J by 0 bases, 6 bases remained unmatched. Here the CDR3 reads CASSPGLAGSSTDTQYF. In nucleotides, the CDR3 is TGCGCCAGCAGCCCAGGACTAGCGGGGTCTAGCACAGATACGCAGTATTTT.

This clone was picked up a small number of times. This rearrangement joins TRBV5-1 to TRBJ2-7; 11 positions agree with TRBD1. V lost 3 bases, J lost 3 bases, and 5 bases stayed unmatched. The length of the CDR3 is 15 residues. Germline CDR1 is SGHRS and CDR2 is YFSETQ. In nucleotides, the CDR3 is TGCGCCAGCAGCTCCGGACAGGGGGCGTACTACGAGCAGTACTTC. It yields the protein CASSSGQGAYYEQYF. Looking up the rest from reference TRBV5-1 and TRBJ2-7 gives the full variable domain: KAGVTQTPRYLIKTRGQQVTLSCSPISGHRSVSWYQQTPGQGLQFLFEYFSETQRNKGNFPGRFSGRQFSNSRSEMNVSTLELGDSALYLCASSSGQGAYYEQYFGPGTRLTVT.

The V call is TRBV2, the J call TRBJ1-2; D gene unclear. Germline V gene lookup returns CDR1 SNHLY and CDR2 FYNNEI. CDR3 size: 13 residues. Trimming left V 3 bases short and J 7 bases short, with 12 bases between. This CDR3 is CASSETRDSGYTF. The CDR3 DNA sequence: TGTGCCAGCAGTGAGACGCGGGATTCTGGCTACACCTTC.

This clone was recorded a few times. The V and J genes are TRBV3-1 (or the pseudogene TRBV3-2) and TRBJ2-2, with TRBD2 matching 7 bases. Germline V gene data show CDR1 as LGHDT and CDR2 as YNNKEL (reference sequence). V gave up 4 bases and J gave up 4 bases; unmatched junction bases: 9. The CDR3 runs 16 residues. CDR3 sequence: CASSPVGGSGTGELFF. The CDR3 bases are TGTGCCAGCAGCCCAGTGGGGGGGTCGGGCACCGGGGAGCTGTTTTTT.

The chain links TRBV7-9 to TRBJ1-5; no definite D call. CDR3 size: 13 residues. Germline CDR1 SEHNR, CDR2 FQNEAQ (reference sequence). Trimming took off 2 bases at V and 5 bases at J, with 7 bases between the two ends. The DNA for the CDR3 is TGTGCCAGCAGCTTATTTGGAGATCAGCCCCAGCATTTT. It yields the protein CASSLFGDQPQHF.

This clone was seen only once. The chain recombines TRBV12-3 or TRBV12-4 with TRBJ2-5; D is possibly TRBD1 (6 bases). Trimming cost V 6 bases and J 12 bases, with 14 bases left between them. The CDR3 contains 11 residues. The CDR3 region has the DNA TGTGCCAGCAGCAGTGTCCGGGACAAGTACTTC. The encoded protein is CASSSVRDKYF.